The 20 T cell receptor beta chains below were found in one sample sequenced in a study of a mutant IDH1 vaccine in newly diagnosed glioma. Indicated time point: week 35, safety follow-up. Doses of 300 ug of mutant IDH1 20-mer peptide were given with topical imiquimod. These receptors are not linked to any known antigen. Method: immunoSEQ multiplex PCR; TCRdb's copy keeps in-frame clones and lacks some. The sample yields tens of thousands of clones, roughly 80% seen once. Source: PBMCs, taken from a glioma patient whose treatment included an IDH1 peptide vaccine. These receptors were taken from a woman younger than 35 with glioma.

The chain has TRBV11-3 and TRBJ2-4; weak D call: TRBD1 (6 bases). This CDR3 is 12 amino acids long. V was clipped by 5 bases and J by 6 bases, with 8 bases between them. Germline values: CDR1 SGHNT, CDR2 YENEEA. CDR3: CASSTQGNIQYF. The CDR3 DNA sequence: TGTGCCAGCAGCACACAGGGAAACATTCAGTACTTC.

The CDR3 DNA reads TGTGCCTGGAGTGTCCGATCAGGGGACACTGAAGCTTTCTTT. Translation gives CAWSVRSGDTEAFF. The rearrangement joins TRBV30 to TRBJ1-1; TRBD1 might be the D (6 bases). V was shortened by 0 bases and J by 3 bases, with 11 bases between the two germline ends. The germline V gene encodes CDR1 GTSNPN and CDR2 SVGIG (reference sequence). This CDR3 spans 14 amino acids.

This clone was picked up a small number of times. The chain recombines TRBV18 with TRBJ1-4; 7 bases agree with TRBD1. Germline loops: CDR1 KGHSH, CDR2 LQKENI. V gave up 4 bases and J gave up 8 bases; unmatched junction bases: 1. The CDR3 has 12 amino acids. The CDR3 loop is CASSLQGEKLFF. As DNA, the CDR3 is TGTGCCAGCTCACTACAGGGGGAAAAACTGTTTTTT.

This chain joins TRBV13 and TRBJ1-1; unclear D gene. V was clipped by 6 bases and J by 1 base, with 9 bases between them. Germline CDR1 and CDR2: PRHDT and FYEKMQ (reference sequence). The CDR3 is 13 amino acids. CDR3 DNA sequence: TGTGCCAGCAGTCCCCGGGGGAACACTGAAGCTTTCTTT. This encodes CASSPRGNTEAFF.

In this sample, this clone turned up a few times. The chain recombines TRBV5-1 with TRBJ1-1; D is perhaps TRBD1 (5 bases). This CDR3 contains 15 residues. Looked up from germline, CDR1 is SGHRS and CDR2 is YFSETQ. The germline V and J ends were trimmed by 2 bases and 1 base, with 12 bases remaining between them. The CDR3 here is CASSFVWGPNTEAFF. The CDR3 DNA sequence: TGCGCCAGCAGCTTCGTTTGGGGCCCGAACACTGAAGCTTTCTTT.

This clone is categorized as medium-sized. The V call is TRBV11-3, the J call TRBJ2-3; TRBD2 might be the D (6 bases). The ends were cut back, 5 bases at V and 0 bases at J, with 24 bases in the middle. The length of the CDR3 is 19 residues. CDR1 SGHNT and CDR2 YENEEA come from the germline V gene. CDR3 bases: TGTGCCAGCAGCCCCCTCCTCACCTCCGGGACTGAAAGCACAGATACGCAGTATTTT. Protein: CASSPLLTSGTESTDTQYF.

The chain joins TRBV5-4 to TRBJ2-1; perhaps TRBD1 as D (6 bases). V lost 4 bases to trimming and J lost 4 bases, with 9 bases between them. The germline V gene has CDR1 SGHNT and CDR2 YYREEE (reference sequence). The CDR3 spans 13 residues. The CDR3 reads CASSPTGYNEQFF. The DNA of the CDR3 is TGTGCCAGCAGCCCAACAGGGTACAATGAGCAGTTCTTC.

This clone came up a few times. The genes are TRBV9 and TRBJ1-6; D unresolved. This CDR3 contains 14 residues. The germline gives CDR1 SGDLS, CDR2 YYNGEE. Between the trimmed V and J ends, which lost 0 bases and 6 bases, there was a span of 7 bases. The chain's CDR3 is CASSVGGSNSPLHF. The CDR3 nucleotides are TGTGCCAGCAGCGTAGGAGGCAGTAATTCACCCCTCCACTTT. Full variable domain (missing parts from reference TRBV9 and TRBJ1-6): DSGVTQTPKHLITATGQRVTLRCSPRSGDLSVYWYQQSLDQGLQFLIQYYNGEERAKGNILERFSAQQFPDLHSELNLSSLELGDSALYFCASSVGGSNSPLHFGNGTRLTVT.

This clone was observed once. The genes are TRBV4-2 and TRBJ2-1; TRBD2 agrees at 12 bases. The junction had 12 bases not matched to a gene; V was cut back by 5 bases and J by 10 bases. Germline V gene data show CDR1 as LGHNA and CDR2 as YNFKEQ. The CDR3 is made up of 16 amino acids. The CDR3 loop is CASSTSWTSGIYEQFF. The CDR3, as DNA: TGTGCCAGCAGCACATCGTGGACTAGCGGGATTTACGAGCAGTTCTTC.

The rearrangement uses TRBV5-1 and TRBJ2-7; D is perhaps TRBD1 (6 bases). The V end lost 4 bases, the J end lost 5 bases, and 19 bases lay between the germline ends. The CDR3 sequence is 15 residues long. Germline CDR1 is SGHRS and CDR2 is YFSETQ. CDR3 DNA: TGCGCCAGCAGCCCCGGGCCTTCAGGGGCGCACGAGCAGTACTTC. Its translation: CASSPGPSGAHEQYF. Drawing the rest from reference TRBV5-1 and TRBJ2-7, the complete variable domain is KAGVTQTPRYLIKTRGQQVTLSCSPISGHRSVSWYQQTPGQGLQFLFEYFSETQRNKGNFPGRFSGRQFSNSRSEMNVSTLELGDSALYLCASSPGPSGAHEQYFGPGTRLTVT.

This clone was observed a few times. The chain employs TRBV5-6 and TRBJ1-5; possibly TRBD1 for D (5 bases). This CDR3 region has 14 residues. Deletions cut 0 bases from V and 4 bases from J, with 8 bases between. CDR1 and CDR2 from the germline V gene are SGHDT and YYEEEE. The CDR3 region is CASSLEGLNQPQHF. DNA of the CDR3: TGTGCCAGCAGCTTGGAGGGGTTGAATCAGCCCCAGCATTTT.

V usage is TRBV30 and J usage is TRBJ2-7, with D unresolved. CDR3 length equals 11 residues. Germline lookup yields CDR1 GTSNPN and CDR2 SVGIG (reference sequence). CDR3 residues: CAYLRTAEQYF. The DNA of the CDR3 is TGTGCGTATCTTAGGACCGCCGAGCAGTACTTC.

The chain links TRBV5-6 to TRBJ2-2; TRBD1 aligns across 7 bases. Unmatched junction bases numbered 7, after V lost 3 bases and J lost 5 bases. The germline CDR1 and CDR2 sequences are SGHDT and YYEEEE. The CDR3 covers 15 residues. The CDR3 region has the DNA TGTGCCAGCAGCTCGAGGGGGCTAATGACCGGGGAGCTGTTTTTT. Its protein product is CASSSRGLMTGELFF.

The CDR3, as DNA: TGTGCCAGTCACAGCTCGATCTTCTATGGCTACACCTTC. It encodes CASHSSIFYGYTF. The rearrangement links TRBV19 to TRBJ1-2; D is unclear. This CDR3 region has 13 residues. Trimming removed 8 bases from V and 4 bases from J, with 14 bases in between. Germline V gives CDR1 LNHDA, CDR2 SQIVND (reference sequence). The full variable domain, rest sourced from reference TRBV19 and TRBJ1-2, is DGGITQSPKYLFRKEGQNVTLSCEQNLNHDAMYWYRQDPGQGLRLIYYSQIVNDFQKGDIAEGYSVSREKKESFPLTVTSAQKNPTAFYLCASHSSIFYGYTFGSGTRLTVV.

This clone was counted a few times. This chain joins TRBV27 and TRBJ2-7; a weak D match, TRBD1 (5 bases). V lost 7 bases and J lost 3, with 13 bases in between. The CDR3 loop spans 13 amino acids. Germline loops: CDR1 MNHEY, CDR2 SMNVEV (reference sequence). The CDR3 here is CASTLGQGYEQYF. Written as DNA, the CDR3 is TGTGCCAGCACCCTGGGGCAGGGCTACGAGCAGTACTTC.

The sample holds one count of this clone. The rearrangement links TRBV10-3 to TRBJ2-5; D could derive from TRBD1 or TRBD2 (5 bases each). Germline V CDR1 and CDR2: ENHRY, SYGVKD. Deletions cut 8 bases from V and 2 bases from J, with 12 bases between. This CDR3 has 13 residues. CDR3 in DNA: TGTGCCATCGCTGGGGGAAAGCAAGAGACCCAGTACTTC. Translated: CAIAGGKQETQYF.

The CDR3 spells CASSAPGVETQYF. CDR3 DNA: TGTGCCAGCAGTGCCCCGGGGGTTGAGACCCAGTACTTC. V usage is TRBV6-1 and J usage is TRBJ2-5; D might be TRBD2 (6 bases). The CDR3 has 13 residues. The V and J ends lost 4 bases and 5 bases respectively, with 11 bases between them. Germline-derived CDR1 and CDR2 are MNHNS and SASEGT.

In this sample, this clone turned up once. CDR3 region: CASSQGLAALSYEQYF. CDR3 bases: TGTGCCAGCAGTCAGGGACTAGCGGCACTCTCCTACGAGCAGTACTTC. This chain links TRBV27 with TRBJ2-7; TRBD2 aligns across 11 bases. Per germline, CDR1 MNHEY and CDR2 SMNVEV (reference sequence). Unmatched junction bases numbered 6, after V lost 5 bases and J lost 0 bases. The CDR3 is made up of 16 amino acids.

This clone showed up just once. The V call is TRBV5-6, the J call TRBJ2-1, with a tentative D call TRBD2 (6 bases). CDR1 and CDR2 from the germline V gene are SGHDT and YYEEEE. Trimming took 0 bases from V and 4 from J, leaving 14 bases between them. The CDR3 has 16 amino acids. This CDR3 is CASSLATRMLYNEQFF. The CDR3 DNA is TGTGCCAGCAGCTTGGCGACTAGGATGCTGTACAATGAGCAGTTCTTC.

This chain connects TRBV7-9 to TRBJ2-1; 9 bases line up with TRBD2. There are 16 residues in the CDR3. Germline CDR1 is SEHNR and CDR2 is FQNEAQ (reference sequence). Germline trimming cut 5 bases from V and 4 bases from J; bases unmatched to any gene: 9. The CDR3 is CASSTKSGGTYNEQFF. As DNA, the CDR3 is TGTGCCAGCAGCACAAAAAGCGGGGGGACTTACAATGAGCAGTTCTTC. Combining the CDR3 with reference TRBV7-9 and TRBJ2-1 gives the whole variable domain DTGVSQNPRHKITKRGQNVTFRCDPISEHNRLYWYRQTLGQGPEFLTYFQNEAQLEKSRLLSDRFSAERPKGSFSTLEIQRTEQGDSAMYLCASSTKSGGTYNEQFFGPGTRLTVL.